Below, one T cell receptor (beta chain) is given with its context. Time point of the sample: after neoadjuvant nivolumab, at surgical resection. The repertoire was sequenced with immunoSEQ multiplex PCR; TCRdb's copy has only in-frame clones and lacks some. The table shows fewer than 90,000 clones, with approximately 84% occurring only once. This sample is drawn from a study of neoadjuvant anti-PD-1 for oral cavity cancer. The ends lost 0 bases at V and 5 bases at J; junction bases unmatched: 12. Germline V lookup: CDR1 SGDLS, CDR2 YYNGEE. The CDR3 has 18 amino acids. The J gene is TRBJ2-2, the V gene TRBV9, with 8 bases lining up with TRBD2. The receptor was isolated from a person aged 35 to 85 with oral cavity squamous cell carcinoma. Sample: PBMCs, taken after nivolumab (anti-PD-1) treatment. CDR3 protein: CASSVEAGSGRGTGELFF. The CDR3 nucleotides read TGTGCCAGCAGCGTAGAAGCGGGGAGCGGGAGAGGGACCGGGGAGCTGTTTTTT. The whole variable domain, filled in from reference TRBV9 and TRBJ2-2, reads DSGVTQTPKHLITATGQRVTLRCSPRSGDLSVYWYQQSLDQGLQFLIQYYNGEERAKGNILERFSAQQFPDLHSELNLSSLELGDSALYFCASSVEAGSGRGTGELFFGEGSRLTVL.